This T cell receptor (beta chain) appears in the sequencing data of a study of shared clonotypes between healthy human individuals. General observations from the study: It was the non-shared clonotypes that had lower generation probabilities than clonotypes shared by all four donors. The study's rarefaction showed incomplete sorted-subset sequencing despite large depth. It was observed that 5% to 6% of naive CD4 clonotypes were shared across several donors.

The CDR3 covers 17 residues. CDR1 is LGHNA and CDR2 is YSLEER in the germline V gene. With V trimmed by 2 bases and J by 4 bases, 6 bases remained unmatched. Notes on this clone: Its antigen is unknown.

Selected positively for CCR7 and CD45RO-negative, naive CD8 cells excluded terminally differentiated effector memory CD45RA+ cells. In the original processing: Because ImmunoSEQ provided only junction sequences with no quality scores, the filtering differed. Using immunoSEQ multiplex PCR, the repertoire was profiled, and TCRdb retains in-frame clones only, with some absent. The DNA gave D and trimming, while V, J and clone size come from that table. This sample has around 600,000 clones, with about 98% found just once. The TCR sequence derives from a man aged 30 to 45 in good health. The sequenced sample consisted of naive CD8+ T cells sorted from blood. This chain links TRBV4-3 with TRBJ2-7; TRBD2 aligns across 15 bases. CDR3 residues: CASSQYGLAGGRYEQYF. For the CDR3, the DNA is TGCGCCAGCAGCCAATATGGACTAGCGGGAGGGCGGTACGAGCAGTACTTC.